The clone carrying this T cell receptor (beta chain) was recorded at least ten times. The data are from a study of low-dose radiotherapy and immunotherapy resistance in tumors. Study information: Ipilimumab 1 mg/kg every six weeks, together with nivolumab 240 mg every two weeks, was given intravenously to patients.

Regarding time point: after trial treatment. Treatment specified: LDRT plus nivolumab, ipilimumab, low-dose cyclophosphamide and aspirin (RACIN trial). cDNA synthesis used a TRAV/TRBV-specific primer set for both chains. Over about 19 PCR cycles, TCRs were amplified from a constant-region primer and V-primer adapter. Each CDR3 protein is one row after TCRdb ran MiXCR on the reads. The sample holds some 100,000 distinct CDR3 sequences; less than 25% are singletons and the top ten take approximately 4%. The sequence was collected from a male donor with prostate cancer. Sequenced here: PBMCs, sampled after low-dose radiotherapy plus immunotherapy.

The CDR3 DNA sequence: TGTGCCAGCACTAGACAGGCGGCATCTGGAAACACCATATATTTT. It translates to CASTRQAASGNTIYF. The chain recombines TRBV2 with TRBJ1-3; weak D call: TRBD1 (6 bases). V was shortened by 7 bases and J by 1 base, with 14 bases between the two germline ends. The CDR3 is 15 residues long. The germline V gene encodes CDR1 SNHLY and CDR2 FYNNEI.